This T cell receptor beta chain derives from a study of blood T cells in healthy people across ages. Overall study findings and caveats: Age brought a roughly linear fall in TCR beta diversity measured per million T cells. Because sorting was not performed, PBMCs prevented conclusive naive versus antigen-experienced comparison.

With V trimmed by 4 bases and J by 3 bases, 16 bases remained unmatched. The germline CDR1 and CDR2 sequences are SGHDT and YYEEEE. CDR3 length: 18 amino acids. It was with a sample-barcoded 5' primer and a J-beta primer mix that a second PCR of about 6 to 11 cycles was run. Each cDNA molecule, via a template-switch adaptor with 12 random nucleotides, was tagged. TCRdb re-analysed the 5' RACE reads in MiXCR, keeping a single row per CDR3 protein. The sample includes about a million distinct CDR3 sequences, roughly 47% of them seen just once. In the case of this clonotype: What it recognizes is unknown.

The chain combines TRBV5-6 with TRBJ2-4, with 7 bases matching TRBD2. The origin of this receptor is a woman in her fifties or sixties in good health. The sequenced sample was blood. CDR3 nucleotides: TGTGCCAGCAGCGCTAACCTTTGGGAGCGGGGCAACAAAAACATTCAGTACTTC. It specifies CASSANLWERGNKNIQYF.